Presented here are 15 T cell receptor beta chains from one specimen sequenced in a study of cytomegalovirus exposure and HLA in healthy donors. Primers included in the PCR were 60 Vbeta and 13 Jbeta primers. Method: immunoSEQ multiplex PCR; TCRdb's copy keeps in-frame clones and lacks some. Of roughly 150,000 clones listed, roughly 79% are singletons. Sequenced material: PBMCs. The source is a man in his forties in good health and CMV-seronegative.

The rearrangement uses TRBV5-5 and TRBJ2-7, with 9 bases fitting TRBD1. The V gene end was trimmed by 4 bases and the J gene end by 4 bases; junction bases not matched to a gene: 6. This CDR3 is 14 amino acids long. Germline loops: CDR1 SGHKS, CDR2 YYEKEE (reference sequence). CDR3 loop: CASSTTGGAYEQYF. DNA of the CDR3: TGTGCCAGCAGCACGACAGGGGGTGCTTACGAGCAGTACTTC.

The rearrangement joins TRBV30 to TRBJ1-5, with 7 bases matching TRBD1. CDR1 and CDR2 (germline): GTSNPN, SVGIG (reference sequence). The CDR3 extends over 16 amino acids. V lost 1 base, J lost 1 base, and 7 bases stayed unmatched. In DNA, the CDR3 is TGTGCCTGGAGTGACGGGAACAGGGGAAGCAATCAGCCCCAGCATTTT. Amino acid sequence: CAWSDGNRGSNQPQHF.

The chain recombines TRBV6-6 with TRBJ2-4; D may be TRBD2 (6 bases). The CDR3 loop spans 16 amino acids. Trimming took 5 bases from V and 6 from J, leaving 20 bases between them. Germline V gene lookup returns CDR1 MNHNY and CDR2 SVGAGI (reference sequence). The CDR3 sequence: CASSTSGGRRGNIQYF. For the CDR3, the DNA is TGTGCCAGCAGTACCTCCGGAGGCCGGAGGGGAAACATTCAGTACTTC.

The gene calls are TRBV5-1 and TRBJ1-1; TRBD1 aligns across 7 bases. Germline CDR1 is SGHRS and CDR2 is YFSETQ. The junction had 7 bases not matched to a gene; V was cut back by 4 bases and J by 1 base. The CDR3 runs to 15 residues. Here the CDR3 reads CASSPTTGSNTEAFF. The CDR3 DNA is TGCGCCAGCAGCCCGACGACAGGGTCGAACACTGAAGCTTTCTTT.

Remarks on this clone: Other DNA sequences in this sample translate to the same CDR3. This chain joins TRBV7-9 and TRBJ1-1, with a tentative D call TRBD1 (5 bases). V was trimmed by 5 bases and J by 1 base, leaving 8 bases between them. Per germline, CDR1 SEHNR and CDR2 FQNEAQ (reference sequence). The CDR3 is made up of 13 amino acids. CDR3 nucleotide sequence: TGTGCCAGCAGCCTACAGGAGAACACTGAAGCTTTCTTT. This gives the protein CASSLQENTEAFF.

This chain links TRBV19 with TRBJ2-2; TRBD1 might be the D (6 bases). CDR3 size: 14 residues. V gave up 9 bases and J gave up 1 base, with 12 bases separating them. Germline CDR1 reads LNHDA; CDR2 reads SQIVND (reference sequence). DNA of the CDR3: TGTGCCAGCGTGGACAGACAGAACACCGGGGAGCTGTTTTTT. It specifies CASVDRQNTGELFF.

This chain uses TRBV2 with TRBJ2-3; D may be TRBD2 (5 bases). Germline V lookup: CDR1 SNHLY, CDR2 FYNNEI. CDR3 length: 13 amino acids. V shed 7 bases and J shed 0 bases, with 8 bases lying between them. As DNA, the CDR3 is TGTGCCAGCATGGGCGGGAGCACAGATACGCAGTATTTT. As protein: CASMGGSTDTQYF.

This clone was observed a single time. The chain combines TRBV5-1 with TRBJ1-2, with 7 positions matching TRBD1. This CDR3 has 14 amino acids. V was clipped by 4 bases and J by 8 bases; unmatched bases: 11. Germline V gives CDR1 SGHRS, CDR2 YFSETQ. CDR3 sequence: CASSPSGTEEGYTF. DNA of the CDR3: TGCGCCAGCAGCCCCTCCGGGACAGAAGAAGGCTACACCTTC.

The genes are TRBV4-1 and TRBJ2-2, with 8 bases matching TRBD1. V was pared by 4 bases and J by 1 base, with 2 bases of the junction left unmatched. The germline gives CDR1 MGHRA, CDR2 YSYEKL. The CDR3 is 15 amino acids. The CDR3 region has the DNA TGCGCCAGCAGCCGAGGGACAGGGAACACCGGGGAGCTGTTTTTT. Translating it yields CASSRGTGNTGELFF.

In this sample, this clone turned up a few times. The chain links TRBV25-1 to TRBJ1-2; D not certain. The CDR3 covers 12 residues. V gave up 6 bases and J gave up 5 bases, with 10 bases separating them. The V gene's germline CDR1 is MGHDK and CDR2 SYGVNS. CDR3 in amino acids: CASSALWYGYTF. CDR3 sequence (DNA): TGTGCCAGCAGCGCCCTATGGTATGGCTACACCTTC.

DNA for the CDR3: TGTGCCAGGGGTGGCGACGGACTAGCGGGAGCCGAGCAGTACGTC. It codes for CARGGDGLAGAEQYV. The chain couples TRBV12-1 to TRBJ2-7; the table assigns TRBD2, which was not confirmed against the DNA. TRBV12-1 is a listed pseudogene. This CDR3 is 15 amino acids long.

The V call is TRBV30, the J call TRBJ1-1; the D is unclear. The length of the CDR3 is 11 residues. Trimming shortened V by 4 bases and J by 8 bases, and 11 bases separated the two germline ends. Germline values: CDR1 GTSNPN, CDR2 SVGIG (reference sequence). This CDR3 reads CAWNSRSEAFF. Written as DNA, the CDR3 is TGTGCCTGGAATAGCAGAAGCGAAGCTTTCTTT.

The rearrangement links TRBV20-1 to TRBJ2-7, with TRBD1 matching over 11 bases. Germline-derived CDR1 and CDR2 are DFQATT and SNEGSKA (reference sequence). V lost 5 bases, J lost 12 bases, and 3 bases stayed unmatched. The CDR3 spans 10 residues. CDR3 in amino acids: CSAWDRGVYF. In DNA, the CDR3 is TGCAGTGCTTGGGACAGGGGGGTGTACTTC.

CDR3: CASSQVVRSYEQYF. CDR3 coding DNA: TGTGCCAGCAGCCAAGTTGTTCGGTCCTACGAGCAGTACTTC. This chain uses TRBV4-2 with TRBJ2-7; D remains ambiguous. V lost 1 base and J 1 base, leaving 8 bases between the germline ends. The CDR3 consists of 14 residues. The V gene's germline CDR1 is LGHNA and CDR2 YNFKEQ.

The chain employs TRBV5-4 and TRBJ2-3; 7 bases match TRBD2. The CDR3 consists of 12 residues. CDR1 SGHNT and CDR2 YYREEE come from the germline V gene (reference sequence). The V and J ends lost 3 bases and 5 bases, in that order; junction bases with no gene match: 0. The CDR3 spells CASSWGGDTQYF. In DNA, the CDR3 is TGTGCCAGCAGCTGGGGGGGAGATACGCAGTATTTT.